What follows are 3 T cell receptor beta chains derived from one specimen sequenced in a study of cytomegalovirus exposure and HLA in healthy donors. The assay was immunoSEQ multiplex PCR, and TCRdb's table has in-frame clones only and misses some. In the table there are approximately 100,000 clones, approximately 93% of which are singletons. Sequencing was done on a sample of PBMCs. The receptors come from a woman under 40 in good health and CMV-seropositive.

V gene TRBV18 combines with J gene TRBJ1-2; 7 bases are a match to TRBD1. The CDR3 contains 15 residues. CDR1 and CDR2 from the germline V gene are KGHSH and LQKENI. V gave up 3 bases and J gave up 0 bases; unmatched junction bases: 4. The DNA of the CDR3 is TGTGCCAGCTCACCGGGGACAGCACCTAACTATGGCTACACCTTC. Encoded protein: CASSPGTAPNYGYTF.

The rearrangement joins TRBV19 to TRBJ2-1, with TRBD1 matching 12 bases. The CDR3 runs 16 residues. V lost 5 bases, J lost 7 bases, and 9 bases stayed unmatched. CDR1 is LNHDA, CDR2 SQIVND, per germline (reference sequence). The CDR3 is CASSSAGQGAENEQFF. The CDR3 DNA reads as TGTGCCAGTAGTTCTGCGGGACAGGGGGCAGAGAATGAGCAGTTCTTC.

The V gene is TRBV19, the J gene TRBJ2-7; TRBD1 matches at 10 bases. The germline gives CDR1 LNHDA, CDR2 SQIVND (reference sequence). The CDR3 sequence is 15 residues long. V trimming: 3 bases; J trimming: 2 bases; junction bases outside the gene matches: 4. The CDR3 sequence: CASSMGQGLTYEQYF. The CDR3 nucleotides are TGTGCCAGTAGTATGGGACAGGGGCTAACCTACGAGCAGTACTTC.